This T cell receptor (beta chain) originates from a study of CD8 T cells in ankylosing spondylitis. V lost 5 bases and J 3 bases, leaving 7 bases between the germline ends. The CDR3 spans 13 residues. Germline CDR1 KGHDR, CDR2 SFDVKD. TCRdb used MiXCR to reprocess the 5' RACE reads, holding one entry per CDR3 protein. This sample has 150,000 or so distinct CDR3 sequences, with 25% to 35% found just once. This TCR was recovered from a male donor with ankylosing spondylitis. The specimen was synovial fluid, either unsorted or a sorted T cell fraction (not recorded which). The chain carries TRBV24-1 and TRBJ1-5, with a weak D call TRBD1 (6 bases). Here the CDR3 DNA reads TGTGCCACCAGTGGACAGGACAATCAGCCCCAGCATTTT. Amino acid sequence: CATSGQDNQPQHF.